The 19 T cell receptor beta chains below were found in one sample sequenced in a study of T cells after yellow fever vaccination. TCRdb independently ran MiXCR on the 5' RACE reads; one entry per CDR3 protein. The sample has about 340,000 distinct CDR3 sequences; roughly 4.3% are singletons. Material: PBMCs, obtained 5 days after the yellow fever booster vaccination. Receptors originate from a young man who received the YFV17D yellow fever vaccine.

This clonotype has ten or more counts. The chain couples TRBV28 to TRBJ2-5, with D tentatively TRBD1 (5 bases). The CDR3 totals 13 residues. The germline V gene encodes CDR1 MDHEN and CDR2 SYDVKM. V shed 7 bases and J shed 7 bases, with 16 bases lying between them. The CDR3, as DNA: TGTGCCAGCAAGAAAGTCGGCCAGGGGACCCAGTACTTC. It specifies CASKKVGQGTQYF.

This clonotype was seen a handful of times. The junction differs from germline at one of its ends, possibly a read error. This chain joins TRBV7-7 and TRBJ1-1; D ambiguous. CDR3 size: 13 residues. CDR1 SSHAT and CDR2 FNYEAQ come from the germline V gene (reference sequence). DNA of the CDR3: TGTGCTAGCAGCCAGGATGAGAACACTGAAGCTTTCTTT. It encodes CASSQDENTEAFF.

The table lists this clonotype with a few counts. DNA for the CDR3: TGTGCCAGTAAGGGGGCCTACGAGCAGTACTTC. As protein: CASKGAYEQYF. The chain employs TRBV7-8 and TRBJ2-7; D may be TRBD1 (6 bases). The CDR3 sequence is 11 residues long. The V end lost 9 bases, the J end lost 2 bases, and 8 bases lay between the germline ends. CDR1 and CDR2 (germline): SGHVS, FQNEAQ.

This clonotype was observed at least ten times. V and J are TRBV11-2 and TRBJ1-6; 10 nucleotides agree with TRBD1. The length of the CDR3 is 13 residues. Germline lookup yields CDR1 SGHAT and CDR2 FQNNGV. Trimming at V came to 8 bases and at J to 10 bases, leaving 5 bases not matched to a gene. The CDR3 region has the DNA TGTGCCAGCGGGACAGGGGTTGCCTCACCCCTCCACTTT. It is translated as CASGTGVASPLHF. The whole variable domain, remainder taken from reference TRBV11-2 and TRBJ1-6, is EAGVAQSPRYKIIEKRQSVAFWCNPISGHATLYWYQQILGQGPKLLIQFQNNGVVDDSQLPKDRFSAERLKGVDSTLKIQPAKLEDSAVYLCASGTGVASPLHFGNGTRLTVT.

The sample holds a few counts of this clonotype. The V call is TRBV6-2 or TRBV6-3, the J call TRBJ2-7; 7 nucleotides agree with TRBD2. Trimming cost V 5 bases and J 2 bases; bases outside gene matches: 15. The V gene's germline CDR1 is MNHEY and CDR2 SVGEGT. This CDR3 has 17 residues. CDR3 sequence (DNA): TGTGCCAGCAGTACGCCACTGGGGAGGGCCAACACCTACGAGCAGTACTTC. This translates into CASSTPLGRANTYEQYF.

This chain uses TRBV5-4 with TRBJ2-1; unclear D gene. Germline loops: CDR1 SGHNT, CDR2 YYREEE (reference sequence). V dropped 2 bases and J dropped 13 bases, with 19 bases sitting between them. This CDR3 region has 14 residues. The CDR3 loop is CASSFPPNYNYQFF. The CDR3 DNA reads TGTGCCAGCAGCTTCCCCCCCAACTACAATTATCAGTTCTTC.

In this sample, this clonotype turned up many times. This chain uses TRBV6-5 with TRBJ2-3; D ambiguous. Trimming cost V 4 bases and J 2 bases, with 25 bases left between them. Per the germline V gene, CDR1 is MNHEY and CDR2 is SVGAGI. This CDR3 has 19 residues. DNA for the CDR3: TGTGCCAGCAGTTCCCTCAGCCCTCGACATCTTTGGGACACAGATACGCAGTATTTT. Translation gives CASSSLSPRHLWDTDTQYF.

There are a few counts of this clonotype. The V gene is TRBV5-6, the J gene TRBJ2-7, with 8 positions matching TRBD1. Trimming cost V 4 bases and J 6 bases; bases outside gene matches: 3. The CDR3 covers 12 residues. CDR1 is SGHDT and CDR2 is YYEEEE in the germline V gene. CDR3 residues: CASSETGAEQYF. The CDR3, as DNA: TGTGCCAGCAGCGAGACAGGGGCCGAGCAGTACTTC.

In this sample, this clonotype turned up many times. CDR3 bases: TGCGCCAGCTGTACTGGACGAACCCAACTTACAGATACGCAGTATTTT. Protein product: CASCTGRTQLTDTQYF. The chain employs TRBV5-1 and TRBJ2-3; D not resolved. Trimming pared 7 bases from V and 3 bases from J, leaving 21 bases between. The length of the CDR3 is 16 residues. Germline CDR1 reads SGHRS; CDR2 reads YFSETQ. Based on the CDR3 plus reference TRBV5-1 and TRBJ2-3, the full variable domain is KAGVTQTPRYLIKTRGQQVTLSCSPISGHRSVSWYQQTPGQGLQFLFEYFSETQRNKGNFPGRFSGRQFSNSRSEMNVSTLELGDSALYLCASCTGRTQLTDTQYFGPGTRLTVL.

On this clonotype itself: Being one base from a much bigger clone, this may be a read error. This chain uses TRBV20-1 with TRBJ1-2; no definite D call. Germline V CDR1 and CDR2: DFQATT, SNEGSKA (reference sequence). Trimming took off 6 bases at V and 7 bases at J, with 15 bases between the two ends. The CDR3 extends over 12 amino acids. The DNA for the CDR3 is TGCAGTGCGTCGCGGAACGAGTTTGGCTACACCTTC. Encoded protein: CSASRNEFGYTF.

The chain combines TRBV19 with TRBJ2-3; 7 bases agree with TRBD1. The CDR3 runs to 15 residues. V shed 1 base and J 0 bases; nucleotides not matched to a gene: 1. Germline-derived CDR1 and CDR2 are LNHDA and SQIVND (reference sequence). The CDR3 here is CASSIGQGSTDTQYF. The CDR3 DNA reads TGTGCCAGTAGTATAGGACAGGGAAGCACAGATACGCAGTATTTT.

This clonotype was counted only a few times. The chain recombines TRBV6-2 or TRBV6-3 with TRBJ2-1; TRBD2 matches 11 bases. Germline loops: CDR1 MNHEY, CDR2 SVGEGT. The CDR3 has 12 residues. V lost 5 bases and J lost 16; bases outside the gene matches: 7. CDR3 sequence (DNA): TGTGCCAGCAGTGAACTAGCGGGGGATCCTTTCTTC. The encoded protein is CASSELAGDPFF.

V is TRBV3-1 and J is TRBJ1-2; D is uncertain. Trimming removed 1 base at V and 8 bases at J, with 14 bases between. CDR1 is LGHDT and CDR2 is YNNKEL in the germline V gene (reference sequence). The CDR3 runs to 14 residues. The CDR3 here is CASSQVEPAGGYTF. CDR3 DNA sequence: TGTGCCAGCAGCCAAGTAGAACCCGCGGGGGGCTACACCTTC. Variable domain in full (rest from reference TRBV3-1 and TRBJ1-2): DTAVSQTPKYLVTQMGNDKSIKCEQNLGHDTMYWYKQDSKKFLKIMFSYNNKELIINETVPNRFSPKSPDKAHLNLHINSLELGDSAVYFCASSQVEPAGGYTFGSGTRLTVV.

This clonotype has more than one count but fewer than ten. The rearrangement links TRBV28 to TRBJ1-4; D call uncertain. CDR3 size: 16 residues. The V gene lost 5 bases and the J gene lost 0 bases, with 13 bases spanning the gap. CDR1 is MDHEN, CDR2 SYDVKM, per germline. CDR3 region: CASSPPRGSTNEKLFF. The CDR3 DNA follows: TGTGCCAGCAGTCCCCCCCGCGGCTCAACTAATGAAAAACTGTTTTTT.

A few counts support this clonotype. The CDR3 spells CASHQVQGSPLHF. CDR3 sequence (DNA): TGTGCCAGCCACCAGGTGCAAGGATCACCCCTCCACTTT. This chain links TRBV7-9 with TRBJ1-6; D not resolved. Germline V CDR1 and CDR2: SEHNR, FQNEAQ (reference sequence). Trimming took off 8 bases at V and 10 bases at J, with 15 bases between the two ends. This CDR3 is 13 amino acids long.

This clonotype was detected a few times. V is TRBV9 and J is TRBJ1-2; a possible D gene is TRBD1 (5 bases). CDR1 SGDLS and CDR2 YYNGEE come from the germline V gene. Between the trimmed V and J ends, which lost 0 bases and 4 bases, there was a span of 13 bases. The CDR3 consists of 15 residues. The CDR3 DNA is TGTGCCAGCAGCGTAGATCCGGGGGATAGCTATGGCTACACCTTC. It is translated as CASSVDPGDSYGYTF.

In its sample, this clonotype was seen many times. DNA of the CDR3: TGCAGTGCTATACCGGGACAGATCTACAATGAGCAGTTCTTC. Its translation is CSAIPGQIYNEQFF. The rearrangement joins TRBV20-1 to TRBJ2-1; 7 bases fit TRBD1. Germline CDR1 is DFQATT and CDR2 is SNEGSKA (reference sequence). The V gene end was trimmed by 4 bases and the J gene end by 3 bases; junction bases not matched to a gene: 6. This CDR3 contains 14 residues.

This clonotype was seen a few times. CDR3 loop: CASSLATRGQTDTQYF. In DNA form, the CDR3 reads TGCGCCAGCAGCTTGGCCACGCGGGGACAGACGGATACGCAGTATTTT. The V call is TRBV5-1, the J call TRBJ2-3; D perhaps matches TRBD1 (7 bases). This CDR3 has 16 amino acids. Germline V lookup: CDR1 SGHRS, CDR2 YFSETQ. The ends were cut back, 0 bases at V and 6 bases at J, with 17 bases in the middle.

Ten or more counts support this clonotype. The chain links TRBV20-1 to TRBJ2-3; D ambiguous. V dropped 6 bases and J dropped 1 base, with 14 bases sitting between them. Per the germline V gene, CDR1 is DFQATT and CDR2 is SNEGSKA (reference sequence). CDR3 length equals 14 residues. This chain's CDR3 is CSAITSQGTDTQYF. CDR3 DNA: TGCAGTGCCATAACTTCGCAGGGCACAGATACGCAGTATTTT.